This TCR beta chain emerged from a study of beta chain features in type 1 diabetes. Expressed TCRB transcripts were sequenced because the isolated RNA had all been reverse transcribed beforehand. The repertoire was sequenced with immunoSEQ multiplex PCR; TCRdb's copy has only in-frame clones and lacks some. The repertoire has more than 110,000 clones, 6.9% of them found once; the top ten carry 1.1% to 1.5%. The trim removed 0 bases at V and 0 bases at J, leaving 4 bases unmatched. Germline lookup yields CDR1 SGHNT and CDR2 YYREEE (reference sequence). The CDR3 consists of 16 residues. There are a few counts of this clone.

This receptor was obtained from a woman in her twenties or thirties in good health. Sample: central memory CD4+ T cells from blood. The rearrangement uses TRBV5-4 and TRBJ2-7; 9 bases map to TRBD2. The CDR3 sequence is CASSLGLAGASYEQYF. CDR3 DNA: TGTGCCAGCAGCTTGGGGTTAGCGGGGGCCTCCTACGAGCAGTACTTC.